This T cell receptor (beta chain) originates from a study of blood T cell repertoires in COVID-19. CDR3 length: 15 residues. CDR1 is SEHNR and CDR2 is FQNEAQ in the germline V gene (reference sequence). V was shortened by 4 bases and J by 5 bases, with 14 bases between the two germline ends. Per the original methods: The assay estimated nucleated cells by amplifying reference gene primers. Here immunoSEQ multiplex PCR was the method, and the copy in TCRdb shows in-frame clones only, minus some. D and trimming come from the DNA, and the V and J calls and clone size come from that table. The sample includes about 42,000 clones, about 91% of them seen just once.

This TCR was recovered from a human donor in a cohort sampled during active COVID-19. Sequences were obtained from peripheral blood. This chain connects TRBV7-9 to TRBJ1-4; possible D gene TRBD1, 5 bases. The CDR3 region is CASSSDSGGNEKLFF. In DNA, the CDR3 is TGTGCCAGCAGCTCCGACAGTGGCGGAAATGAAAAACTGTTTTTT. The full variable domain, its missing parts supplied by reference TRBV7-9 and TRBJ1-4, is DTGVSQNPRHKITKRGQNVTFRCDPISEHNRLYWYRQTLGQGPEFLTYFQNEAQLEKSRLLSDRFSAERPKGSFSTLEIQRTEQGDSAMYLCASSSDSGGNEKLFFGSGTQLSVL.